This T cell receptor beta chain was recorded in a study of shared clonotypes between healthy human individuals. With respect to this clone: Its target is not known.

The study's findings and limits: It was observed that roughly 4.8% of naive CD4 clonotypes were shared across several donors.

Germline loops: CDR1 SGHVS, CDR2 FNYEAQ. V was shortened by 5 bases and J by 5 bases, with 19 bases between the two germline ends. The CDR3 is 16 residues long. CD8 cells regarded as naive lacked CD45RO, were positively chosen for CCR7, and omitted terminally differentiated effector memory CD45RA+ cells. The authors ran the assay at deep level. The repertoire was sequenced with immunoSEQ multiplex PCR; TCRdb's copy has only in-frame clones and lacks some. The sample lists some 2.1 million clones; roughly 93% were seen once. The material sequenced was naive CD8+ T cells from PBMCs. This receptor was obtained from a man between 18 and 35 years old in good health. Some clones in this sample may be carry-over from other donors' samples. V is TRBV7-6 and J is TRBJ2-1, with a tentative D call TRBD2 (5 bases). The CDR3 region is CASSPIPSRVDNEQFF. CDR3 DNA: TGTGCCAGCAGCCCCATCCCTAGCCGGGTTGACAATGAGCAGTTCTTC. Based on the CDR3 plus reference TRBV7-6 and TRBJ2-1, the full variable domain is GAGVSQSPRYKVTKRGQDVALRCDPISGHVSLYWYRQALGQGPEFLTYFNYEAQQDKSGLPNDRFSAERPEGSISTLTIQRTEQRDSAMYRCASSPIPSRVDNEQFFGPGTRLTVL.